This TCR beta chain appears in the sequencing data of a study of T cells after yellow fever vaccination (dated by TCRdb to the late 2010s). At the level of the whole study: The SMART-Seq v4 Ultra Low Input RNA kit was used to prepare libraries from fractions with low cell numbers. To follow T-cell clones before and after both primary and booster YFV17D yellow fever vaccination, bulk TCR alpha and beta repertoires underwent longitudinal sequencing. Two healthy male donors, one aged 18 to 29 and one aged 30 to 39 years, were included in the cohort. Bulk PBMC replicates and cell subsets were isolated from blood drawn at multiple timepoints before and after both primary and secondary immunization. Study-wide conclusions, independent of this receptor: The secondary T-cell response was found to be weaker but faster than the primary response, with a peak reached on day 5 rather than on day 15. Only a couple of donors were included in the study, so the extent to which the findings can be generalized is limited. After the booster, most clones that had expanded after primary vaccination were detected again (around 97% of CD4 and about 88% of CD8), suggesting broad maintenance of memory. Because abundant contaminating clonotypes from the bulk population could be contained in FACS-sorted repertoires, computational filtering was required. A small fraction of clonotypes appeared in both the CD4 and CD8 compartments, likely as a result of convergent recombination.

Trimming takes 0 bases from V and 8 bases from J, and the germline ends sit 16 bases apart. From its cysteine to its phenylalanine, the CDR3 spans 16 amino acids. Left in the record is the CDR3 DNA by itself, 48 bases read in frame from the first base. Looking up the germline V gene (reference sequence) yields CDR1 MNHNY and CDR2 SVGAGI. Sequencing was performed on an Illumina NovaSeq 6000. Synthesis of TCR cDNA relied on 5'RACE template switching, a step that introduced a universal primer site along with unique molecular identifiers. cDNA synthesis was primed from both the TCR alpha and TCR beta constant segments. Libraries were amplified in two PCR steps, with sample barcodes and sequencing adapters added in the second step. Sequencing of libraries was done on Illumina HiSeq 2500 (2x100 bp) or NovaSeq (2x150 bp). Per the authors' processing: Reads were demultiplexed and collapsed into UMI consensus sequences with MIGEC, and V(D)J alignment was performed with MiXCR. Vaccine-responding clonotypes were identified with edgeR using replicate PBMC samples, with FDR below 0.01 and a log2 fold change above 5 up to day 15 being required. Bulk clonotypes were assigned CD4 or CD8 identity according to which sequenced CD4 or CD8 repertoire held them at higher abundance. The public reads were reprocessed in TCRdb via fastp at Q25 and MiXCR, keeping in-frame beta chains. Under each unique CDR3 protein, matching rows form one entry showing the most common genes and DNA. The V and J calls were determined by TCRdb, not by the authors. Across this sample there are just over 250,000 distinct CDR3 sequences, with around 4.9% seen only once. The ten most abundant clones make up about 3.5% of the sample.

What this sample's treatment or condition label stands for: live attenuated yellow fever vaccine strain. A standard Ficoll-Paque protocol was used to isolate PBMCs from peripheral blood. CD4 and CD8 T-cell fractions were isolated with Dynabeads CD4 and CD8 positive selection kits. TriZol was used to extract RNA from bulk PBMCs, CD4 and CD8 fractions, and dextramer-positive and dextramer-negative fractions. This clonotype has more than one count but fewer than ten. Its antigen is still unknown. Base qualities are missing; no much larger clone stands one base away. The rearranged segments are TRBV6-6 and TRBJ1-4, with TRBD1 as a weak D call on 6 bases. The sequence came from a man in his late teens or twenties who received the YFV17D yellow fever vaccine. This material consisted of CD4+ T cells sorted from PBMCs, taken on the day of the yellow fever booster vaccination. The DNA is TGTGCCAGCAGTTACTCAGGGGGAGGCCTTAGGGAAAAACTGTTTTTT. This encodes CASSYSGGGLREKLFF.